Shown below are 16 T cell receptor beta chains from a single sample sequenced in a study of blood T cell repertoires in COVID-19. Using immunoSEQ multiplex PCR, the repertoire was profiled, and TCRdb retains in-frame clones only, with some absent. The table shows about 400,000 clones, with approximately 84% occurring only once. Sequencing was performed on PBMCs or T cells enriched from blood (not recorded which). The receptors come from a woman in her 30s who had recovered from COVID-19.

As to this clone: The DNA is left out, because the CDR3 cannot be placed on it with certainty; the CDR3 is given as TCRdb lists it. This rearrangement joins TRBV6-5 to TRBJ2-7; the table assigns TRBD1, which was not confirmed against the DNA. The CDR3 length equals 14 residues, ends included. Germline-derived CDR1 and CDR2 are MNHEY and SVGAGI. CDR3 protein: CASSTSTYSYEQYF.

Only one count was recorded for this clone. V and J are TRBV12-5 and TRBJ2-7; 9 bases agree with TRBD1. CDR3 size: 15 residues. The junction had 7 bases not matched to a gene; V was cut back by 5 bases and J by 2 bases. Germline assignment: CDR1 LGHNT and CDR2 FRNRAP. The CDR3 nucleotides are TGTGCTAGTGGTCCGGGGACAGGGCCTCCCTACGAGCAGTACTTC. Its protein is CASGPGTGPPYEQYF.

This chain uses TRBV7-9 with TRBJ2-7, with D perhaps matching TRBD1 (6 bases). CDR3 length equals 14 residues. The germline V gene encodes CDR1 SEHNR and CDR2 FQNEAQ (reference sequence). V was trimmed by 2 bases and J by 4 bases, leaving 12 bases between them. CDR3 DNA sequence: TGTGCCAGCAGCTTAACATTAGGGACATACGAGCAGTACTTC. It codes for CASSLTLGTYEQYF.

The CDR3 reads CASSLDRGEKLFF. As DNA, the CDR3 is TGTGCCAGCAGCTTGGACAGGGGTGAAAAACTGTTTTTT. The rearrangement uses TRBV5-6 and TRBJ1-4, with 7 bases matching TRBD1. V shed 0 bases, J shed 7 bases, and the junction held 0 bases outside the gene matches. CDR3 size: 13 residues. CDR1 and CDR2 (germline): SGHDT, YYEEEE.

This sequence joins TRBV3-1 (or the pseudogene TRBV3-2) and TRBJ2-7; the match to TRBD1 covers 7 bases. This CDR3 is 13 amino acids long. Germline V gene lookup returns CDR1 LGHDT and CDR2 YNNKEL (reference sequence). Unmatched junction bases numbered 6, after V lost 8 bases and J lost 2 bases. The CDR3 nucleotides read TGTGCCAGCGCTGGGACAGAGACCTACGAGCAGTACTTC. Translation gives CASAGTETYEQYF.

The rearrangement uses TRBV10-3 and TRBJ2-7; 11 bases agree with TRBD2. CDR1 is ENHRY, CDR2 SYGVKD, per germline. The CDR3 spans 14 residues. Trimming at V came to 6 bases and at J to 2 bases, leaving 3 bases not matched to a gene. The CDR3 loop reads CAIRGTSGTYEQYF. CDR3 in DNA: TGTGCCATCAGGGGGACTAGCGGTACCTACGAGCAGTACTTC.

In DNA form, the CDR3 reads TGTGCCAGCAGTCCTAGGATGCGGGGGGCCAACGTCCTGACTTTC. It yields the protein CASSPRMRGANVLTF. This rearrangement joins TRBV6-5 to TRBJ2-6; D unclear. Germline V gene data show CDR1 as MNHEY and CDR2 as SVGAGI. The CDR3 consists of 15 residues. Trimming took off 5 bases at V and 4 bases at J, with 12 bases between the two ends.

The chain carries TRBV12-5 and TRBJ2-1, with 12 bases fitting TRBD2. After removal of 0 bases from V and 1 base from J, the junction contained 10 bases not matched to a gene. Germline V CDR1 and CDR2: LGHNT, FRNRAP. The CDR3 covers 20 residues. The CDR3: CASGLVASGRAPKSYNEQFF. The CDR3 DNA sequence: TGTGCTAGTGGTTTGGTGGCTAGCGGGAGGGCCCCCAAATCCTACAATGAGCAGTTCTTC.

V and J are TRBV15 and TRBJ1-2, with 9 bases fitting TRBD1. J lost 8 bases, V lost 6 bases, and 13 bases had no gene match. The CDR3 length is 15 residues. CDR1 and CDR2 (germline): LNHNV, YYDKDF (reference sequence). The CDR3 spells CATSRNRGPLRGYTF. In nucleotides, the CDR3 is TGTGCCACCAGTAGAAACAGGGGGCCATTGAGGGGCTACACCTTC. The whole variable domain, remainder taken from reference TRBV15 and TRBJ1-2, is DAMVIQNPRYQVTQFGKPVTLSCSQTLNHNVMYWYQQKSSQAPKLLFHYYDKDFNNEADTPDNFQSRRPNTSFCFLDIRSPGLGDTAMYLCATSRNRGPLRGYTFGSGTRLTVV.

The CDR3 DNA sequence: TGTGCCAGCAGTTACGGGACAGATAATTCACCCCTCCACTTT. Translated, it gives CASSYGTDNSPLHF. The chain has TRBV6-5 and TRBJ1-6; 7 bases agree with TRBD1. The junction had 0 bases not matched to a gene; V was cut back by 2 bases and J by 5 bases. CDR1 and CDR2 from the germline V gene are MNHEY and SVGAGI. CDR3 length: 14 residues.

The V call is TRBV7-9, the J call TRBJ2-2; D unclear. The CDR3 consists of 13 residues. Germline assignment: CDR1 SEHNR and CDR2 FQNEAQ (reference sequence). V was pared by 4 bases and J by 5 bases, with 8 bases between. The CDR3 region is CASSSSMTGELFF. CDR3 DNA sequence: TGTGCCAGCAGCTCTTCTATGACCGGGGAGCTGTTTTTT. The variable domain in full, completed from reference TRBV7-9 and TRBJ2-2, reads DTGVSQNPRHKITKRGQNVTFRCDPISEHNRLYWYRQTLGQGPEFLTYFQNEAQLEKSRLLSDRFSAERPKGSFSTLEIQRTEQGDSAMYLCASSSSMTGELFFGEGSRLTVL.

This chain connects TRBV5-1 to TRBJ2-1; 10 bases agree with TRBD2. Per germline, CDR1 SGHRS and CDR2 YFSETQ. There are 15 residues in the CDR3. V trimming: 5 bases; J trimming: 6 bases; junction bases outside the gene matches: 8. For the CDR3, the DNA is TGCGCCAGCAGGCCCCAGCGGGAGGGCCTCAATGAGCAGTTCTTC. Translating gives CASRPQREGLNEQFF.

This chain connects TRBV9 to TRBJ1-2, with TRBD1 identical over 7 bases. Trimming at V came to 1 base and at J to 8 bases, leaving 2 bases not matched to a gene. This CDR3 comprises 12 residues. Germline CDR1 SGDLS, CDR2 YYNGEE. CDR3 protein: CASSVLGGGYTF. CDR3 nucleotide sequence: TGTGCCAGCAGCGTATTAGGGGGCGGCTACACCTTC.

The chain couples TRBV5-1 to TRBJ2-1; D is ambiguous. The CDR3 is 14 amino acids. V shed 0 bases and J shed 8 bases, with 12 bases lying between them. Germline V gene sequence: CDR1 SGHRS, CDR2 YFSETQ. The CDR3 sequence is CASSLVPHADEQFF. The CDR3 DNA is TGCGCCAGCAGCTTGGTTCCGCACGCGGATGAGCAGTTCTTC.

The genes are TRBV27 and TRBJ1-6; TRBD1 might be the D (5 bases). V shed 6 bases and J shed 5 bases, with 14 bases lying between them. The V gene's germline CDR1 is MNHEY and CDR2 SMNVEV (reference sequence). The CDR3 contains 15 residues. DNA for the CDR3: TGTGCCAGCAGGGCCCCCGGGGGTAATAATTCACCCCTCCACTTT. Translated: CASRAPGGNNSPLHF.

This chain links TRBV9 with TRBJ1-2; 10 positions match TRBD1. This CDR3 contains 15 residues. CDR1 and CDR2 (germline): SGDLS, YYNGEE. The V gene end was trimmed by 4 bases and the J gene end by 7 bases; junction bases not matched to a gene: 10. For the CDR3, the DNA is TGTGCCAGCAGCCCGCGGACAGGGGGAGATTTTGGCTACACCTTC. It translates to CASSPRTGGDFGYTF.